The present entry profiles one TCR beta chain with its context. What it binds is unknown. With no T cell sorting beforehand, total RNA was isolated from whole blood. The data belong to a study of monozygotic twins with inflammatory bowel disease. TCRdb re-called the 5' RACE reads; one entry per CDR3 protein, DNA not given. Here the sample table reports approximately 160,000 distinct CDR3 sequences. Study-wide results and caveats: The results supported no single strong signal or clonotype associated with IBD. Other individuals had fewer clonotypes in common with IBD patients than with healthy twins, especially with disease activity.

This CDR3 is 16 amino acids long. Germline loops: CDR1 KGHSH, CDR2 LQKENI. This TCR was recovered from a human donor with ulcerative colitis or Crohn's disease, or a healthy co-twin of an affected twin (not recorded which). The specimen was blood. The chain has TRBV18 and TRBJ2-3; the TCRdb call, TRBD1, lacks DNA for checking. The CDR3 loop is CASSPPSYPGTDTQYF.